This note documents a single TCR beta chain sequence. Its specificity is not known. Treatment given: some 20 received Ad26.COV2.S at low or high dose, single or two shots; several received placebo; per-sample allocation not given. Sampling happened 63 days after the first vaccine or placebo injection. Germline loops: CDR1 MNHNS, CDR2 SASEGT. There are 13 residues in the CDR3. Trimming took off 3 bases at V and 7 bases at J, with 7 bases between the two ends. The data belong to a study of Ad26.COV2.S vaccination and SARS-CoV-2 variants. Background on the study: The donor belonged to the COV1001 Ad26.COV2.S trial arm. In the study, Ad26.COV2.S was injected intramuscularly once, or twice 56 days apart.

Clones were sequenced by immunoSEQ multiplex PCR, and TCRdb holds only the in-frame ones, with some missing. Of about 400,000 clones listed, 88% are singletons. Study-wide results and limits: Vaccine and placebo recipients had similar non-spike TCR breadth.

The sequence derives from a person aged 18-60 years who received the Ad26.COV2.S COVID-19 vaccine or a placebo. The chain uses TRBV6-1 and TRBJ1-6; D not certain. The input for sequencing was peripheral blood, taken in a trial of Ad26.COV2.S vaccine versus placebo. DNA for the CDR3: TGTGCCAGCAGTGAGGGAAGGAATTCACCCCTCCACTTT. This encodes CASSEGRNSPLHF.